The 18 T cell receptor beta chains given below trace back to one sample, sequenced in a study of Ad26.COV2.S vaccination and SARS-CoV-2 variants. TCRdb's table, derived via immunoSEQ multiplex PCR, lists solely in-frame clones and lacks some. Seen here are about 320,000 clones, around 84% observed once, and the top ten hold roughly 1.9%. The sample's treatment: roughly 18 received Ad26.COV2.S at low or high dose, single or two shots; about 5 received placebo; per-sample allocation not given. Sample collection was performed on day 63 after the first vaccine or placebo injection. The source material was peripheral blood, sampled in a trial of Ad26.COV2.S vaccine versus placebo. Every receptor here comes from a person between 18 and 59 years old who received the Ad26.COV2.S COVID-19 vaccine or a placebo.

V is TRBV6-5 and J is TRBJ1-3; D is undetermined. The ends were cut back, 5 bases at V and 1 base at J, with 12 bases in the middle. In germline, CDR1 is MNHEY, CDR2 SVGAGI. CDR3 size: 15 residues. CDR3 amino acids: CASSPLEVSGNTIYF. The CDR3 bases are TGTGCCAGCAGTCCCTTGGAGGTTTCTGGAAACACCATATATTTT.

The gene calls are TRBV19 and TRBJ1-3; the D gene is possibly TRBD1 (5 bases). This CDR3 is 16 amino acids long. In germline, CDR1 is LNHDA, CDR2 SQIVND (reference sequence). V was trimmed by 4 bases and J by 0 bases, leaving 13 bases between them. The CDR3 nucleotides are TGTGCCAGTAGTACCCAGGGAGCGCTCTCTGGAAACACCATATATTTT. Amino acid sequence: CASSTQGALSGNTIYF.

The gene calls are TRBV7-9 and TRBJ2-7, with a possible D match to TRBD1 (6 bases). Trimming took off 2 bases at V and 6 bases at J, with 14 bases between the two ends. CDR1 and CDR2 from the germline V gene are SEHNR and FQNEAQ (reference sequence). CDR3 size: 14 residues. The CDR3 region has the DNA TGTGCCAGCAGCTTATCGACAGGACTCGGCGAGCAGTACTTC. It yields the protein CASSLSTGLGEQYF. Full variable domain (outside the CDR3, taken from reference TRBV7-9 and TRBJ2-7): DTGVSQNPRHKITKRGQNVTFRCDPISEHNRLYWYRQTLGQGPEFLTYFQNEAQLEKSRLLSDRFSAERPKGSFSTLEIQRTEQGDSAMYLCASSLSTGLGEQYFGPGTRLTVT.

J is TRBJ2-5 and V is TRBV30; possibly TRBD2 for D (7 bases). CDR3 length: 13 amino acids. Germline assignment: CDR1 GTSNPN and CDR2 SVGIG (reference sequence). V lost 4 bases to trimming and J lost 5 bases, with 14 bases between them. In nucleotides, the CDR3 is TGTGCCTGGAATCGGGGGGCGGGGGAGACCCAGTACTTC. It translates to CAWNRGAGETQYF.

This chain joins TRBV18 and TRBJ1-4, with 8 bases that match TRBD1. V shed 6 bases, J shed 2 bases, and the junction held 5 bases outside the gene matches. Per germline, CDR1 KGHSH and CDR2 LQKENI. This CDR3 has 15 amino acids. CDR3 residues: CASSRDRGTNEKLFF. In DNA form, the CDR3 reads TGTGCCAGCTCCCGCGACAGGGGCACTAATGAAAAACTGTTTTTT.

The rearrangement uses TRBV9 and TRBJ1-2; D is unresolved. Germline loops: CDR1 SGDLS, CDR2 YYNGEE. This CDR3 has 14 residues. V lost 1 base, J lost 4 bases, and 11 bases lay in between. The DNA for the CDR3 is TGTGCCAGCAGCGTACTCGACTCGATCTATGGCTACACCTTC. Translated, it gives CASSVLDSIYGYTF.

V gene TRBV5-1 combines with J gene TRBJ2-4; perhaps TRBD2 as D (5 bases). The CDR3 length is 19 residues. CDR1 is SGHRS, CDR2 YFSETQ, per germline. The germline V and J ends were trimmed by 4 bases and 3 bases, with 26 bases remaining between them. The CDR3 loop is CASSLVELTGVRDKNIQYF. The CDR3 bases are TGCGCCAGCAGCCTGGTGGAACTTACCGGGGTTAGAGACAAAAACATTCAGTACTTC.

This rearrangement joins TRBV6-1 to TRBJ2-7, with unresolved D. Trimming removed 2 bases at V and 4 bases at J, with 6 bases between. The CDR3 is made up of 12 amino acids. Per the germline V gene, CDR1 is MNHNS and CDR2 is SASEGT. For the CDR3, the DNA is TGTGCCAGCAGTGAATGGCTTTACGAGCAGTACTTC. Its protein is CASSEWLYEQYF.

CDR3 DNA sequence: TGTGCCAGCAGCTTGGGACAGGGCTCCTACAATGAGCAGTTCTTC. Translation gives CASSLGQGSYNEQFF. The chain joins TRBV5-4 to TRBJ2-1; 7 bases agree with TRBD1. The CDR3 sequence is 15 residues long. The germline V gene has CDR1 SGHNT and CDR2 YYREEE (reference sequence). After removal of 0 bases from V and 0 bases from J, the junction contained 0 bases not matched to a gene.

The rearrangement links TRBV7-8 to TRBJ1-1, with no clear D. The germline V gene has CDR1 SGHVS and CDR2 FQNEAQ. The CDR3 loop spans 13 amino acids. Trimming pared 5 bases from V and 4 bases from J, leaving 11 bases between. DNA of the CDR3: TGTGCCAGCAGCCCAAGAGAGTTCACTGAAGCTTTCTTT. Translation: CASSPREFTEAFF.

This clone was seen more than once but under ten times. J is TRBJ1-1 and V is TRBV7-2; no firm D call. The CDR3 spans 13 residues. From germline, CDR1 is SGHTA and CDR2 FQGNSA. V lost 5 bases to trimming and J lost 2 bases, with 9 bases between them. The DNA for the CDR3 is TGTGCCAGCAGCGCGGTCCGTAACACTGAAGCTTTCTTT. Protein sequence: CASSAVRNTEAFF.

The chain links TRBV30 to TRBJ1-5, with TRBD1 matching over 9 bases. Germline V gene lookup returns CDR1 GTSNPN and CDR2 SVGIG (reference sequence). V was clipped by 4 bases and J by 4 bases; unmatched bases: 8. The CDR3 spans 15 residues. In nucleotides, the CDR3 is TGTGCCTGGAACCCCCGGGACAGGGTAAATCAGCCCCAGCATTTT. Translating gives CAWNPRDRVNQPQHF. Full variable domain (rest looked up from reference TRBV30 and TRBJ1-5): SQTIHQWPATLVQPVGSPLSLECTVEGTSNPNLYWYRQAAGRGLQLLFYSVGIGQISSEVPQNLSASRPQDRQFILSSKKLLLSDSGFYLCAWNPRDRVNQPQHFGDGTRLSIL.

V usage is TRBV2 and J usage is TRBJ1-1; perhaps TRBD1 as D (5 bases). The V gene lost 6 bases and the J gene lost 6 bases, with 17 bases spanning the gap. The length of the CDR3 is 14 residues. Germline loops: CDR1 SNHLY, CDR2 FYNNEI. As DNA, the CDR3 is TGTGCCAGCAGAAAAACCAGGGCGGGCTCTGAAGCTTTCTTT. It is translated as CASRKTRAGSEAFF.

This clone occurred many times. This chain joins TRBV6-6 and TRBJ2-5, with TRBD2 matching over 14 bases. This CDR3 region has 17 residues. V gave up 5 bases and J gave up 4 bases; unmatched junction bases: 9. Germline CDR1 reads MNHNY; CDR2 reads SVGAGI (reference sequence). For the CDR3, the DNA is TGTGCCAGCAGTCCCGGGACTAGCGGGGGAGGTGGAGAGACCCAGTACTTC. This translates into CASSPGTSGGGGETQYF.

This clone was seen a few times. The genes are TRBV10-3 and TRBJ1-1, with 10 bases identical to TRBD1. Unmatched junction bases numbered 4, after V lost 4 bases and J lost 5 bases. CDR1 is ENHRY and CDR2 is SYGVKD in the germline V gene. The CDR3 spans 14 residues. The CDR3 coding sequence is TGTGCCATCAGTGCGGACAGGGGGACGACTGAAGCTTTCTTT. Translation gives CAISADRGTTEAFF.

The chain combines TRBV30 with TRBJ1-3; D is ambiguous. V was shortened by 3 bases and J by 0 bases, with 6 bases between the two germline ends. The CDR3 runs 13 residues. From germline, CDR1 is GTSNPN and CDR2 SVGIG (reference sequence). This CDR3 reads CAWRDLSGNTIYF. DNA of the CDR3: TGTGCCTGGAGGGATCTCTCTGGAAACACCATATATTTT.

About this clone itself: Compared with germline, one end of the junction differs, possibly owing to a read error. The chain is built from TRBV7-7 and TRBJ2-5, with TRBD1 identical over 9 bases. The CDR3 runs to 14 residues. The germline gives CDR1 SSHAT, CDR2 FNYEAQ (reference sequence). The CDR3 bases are TGTGCTAGCAGCCGTAACAGGGGGCTGGAGACCCAGTACTTC. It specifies CASSRNRGLETQYF.

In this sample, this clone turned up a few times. CDR3 residues: CAWNPGNTIYF. CDR3 DNA sequence: TGTGCCTGGAACCCTGGAAACACCATATATTTT. The V gene is TRBV30, the J gene TRBJ1-3, with D hard to call. The CDR3 is 11 amino acids. The germline V and J ends were trimmed by 4 bases and 2 bases, with 3 bases remaining between them. Germline V gene sequence: CDR1 GTSNPN, CDR2 SVGIG (reference sequence).